This record concerns one T cell receptor (beta chain) sequence. What it binds is not known. This record comes from a study of cytomegalovirus exposure and HLA in healthy donors. CDR3 length: 17 amino acids. CDR1 and CDR2 (germline): PRHDT, FYEKMQ (reference sequence). Germline trimming cut 5 bases from V and 2 bases from J; bases unmatched to any gene: 9. 60 Vbeta and 13 Jbeta primers were used in PCR. Only in-frame clones appear in the TCRdb table, and some are missing; sequencing was by immunoSEQ multiplex PCR. The sample includes some 41,000 clones. Study results and limitations: Reports state that TCR beta sequences accurately predicted most subjects' HLA-A and HLA-B alleles.

Sequencing was done on a sample of PBMCs. The V gene is TRBV13, the J gene TRBJ2-4, with 10 bases matching TRBD2. The sequence was obtained from a man younger than 40 in good health and CMV-seronegative. CDR3 coding DNA: TGTGCCAGCAGCAGGCCTAGCGGGAGCGTCTCCAAAAACATTCAGTACTTC. Its translation is CASSRPSGSVSKNIQYF.